This T cell receptor beta chain stems from a study of identical twins. Turning to this clonotype: Its specificity is not known.

General study results and limits: Recombination models fit unrelated individuals' TCR alpha sharing but underestimated twins'.

Healthy Caucasian individuals made up all the donors. cDNA carried unique molecular identifiers, and a universal primer site was added by template switching. MiXCR, run by TCRdb on the 5' RACE reads, gives a single entry per CDR3 protein. The sample includes 200,000 to 300,000 distinct CDR3 sequences, 6% to 8.5% of them seen just once. In germline, CDR1 is MDHEN, CDR2 SYDVKM. The V gene lost 10 bases and the J gene lost 5 bases, with 21 bases spanning the gap. The CDR3 runs 16 residues. This sample was also put to use in a study of yellow fever vaccine responses in identical twins. From that second work: The T cell response to vaccination in identical twins was reportedly partly convergent and partly personalized.

Sequencing was carried out using CD8+ T cells sorted from blood. J is TRBJ1-6 and V is TRBV28, with D perhaps matching TRBD1 (6 bases). The sequence came from a woman between 18 and 29 years old in good health. DNA of the CDR3: TGTGCCACCGCCCGGACAGCCGACATCAATAATTCACCCCTCCACTTT. It specifies CATARTADINNSPLHF. Variable domain in full (rest from reference TRBV28 and TRBJ1-6): DVKVTQSSRYLVKRTGEKVFLECVQDMDHENMFWYRQDPGLGLRLIYFSYDVKMKEKGDIPEGYSVSREKKERFSLILESASTNQTSMYLCATARTADINNSPLHFGNGTRLTVT.